One and the same sample provided the 15 T cell receptor beta chains below, sequenced in a study of molecular identifiers for immune sequencing clone quantification. MiXCR was run by TCRdb on the PCR reads, yielding one entry per CDR3 protein. The table shows 88,000 or so distinct CDR3 sequences, with roughly 21% occurring only once. The source material was naive CD8+ T cells from blood, with Jurkat cell RNA spiked in. Noted subset: FACS-sorted CD8+CD4-CCR7+CD45RA+ naive T cells. Receptors were obtained from a human donor in good health. Some libraries in this study had Jurkat cell RNA spiked in.

This clonotype was observed many times. One end of the junction does not line up with germline, which may come from a read error. The chain couples TRBV25-1 to TRBJ2-7; D remains ambiguous. This CDR3 has 10 amino acids. The V gene's germline CDR1 is MGHDK and CDR2 SYGVNS. The CDR3 DNA reads TGTGCCAGCAGTGATTTTGAGCTCTCCTTC. It translates to CASSDFELSF.

This clonotype has more than one count but fewer than ten. This may stem from a read error, because a much larger clone lies one nucleotide away. J is TRBJ2-5 and V is TRBV7-6; 9 bases line up with TRBD2. Germline V gene data show CDR1 as SGHVS and CDR2 as FNYEAQ. V trimming: 1 base; J trimming: 1 base; junction bases outside the gene matches: 7. CDR3 length equals 17 residues. The CDR3 loop is CASSLVGLASFQETQYF. CDR3 nucleotides: TGTGCCAGCAGCTTAGTAGGACTAGCGAGCTTCCAAGAGACCCAGTACTTC.

The chain links TRBV2 to TRBJ2-7; TRBD1 matches 9 bases. The CDR3 has 15 residues. Germline V gene sequence: CDR1 SNHLY, CDR2 FYNNEI. Losses at the gene ends were 7 bases for V and 5 bases for J; bases not matched to a gene: 12. The CDR3: CASKVGWDREDEQYF. DNA for the CDR3: TGTGCCAGCAAAGTAGGTTGGGACAGGGAAGACGAGCAGTACTTC.

This clonotype has a single count. Because the CDR3 is missing its conserved closing phenylalanine or tryptophan, this is likely a read error. This sequence joins TRBV5-1 and TRBJ2-7; no firm D call. The V and J ends lost 0 bases and 1 base respectively, with 5 bases between them. Germline V gene lookup returns CDR1 SGHRS and CDR2 YFSETQ. The length of the CDR3 is 13 residues. The CDR3 region has the DNA TGCGCCAGCAGCTTGGCCCGGTCCTACGAGCAGTACTCC. This translates into CASSLARSYEQYS.

This clonotype was counted many times. The chain carries TRBV7-6 and TRBJ2-3; D may match TRBD1 or TRBD2 (6 bases each). The CDR3 length is 16 residues. Germline CDR1 and CDR2: SGHVS and FNYEAQ. Trimming left V 1 base short and J 3 bases short, with 14 bases between. DNA of the CDR3: TGTGCCAGCAGCTTAGATAGTTGGGGGGCGACAGATACGCAGTATTTT. It codes for CASSLDSWGATDTQYF. The complete variable domain, with remaining parts taken from reference TRBV7-6 and TRBJ2-3, reads GAGVSQSPRYKVTKRGQDVALRCDPISGHVSLYWYRQALGQGPEFLTYFNYEAQQDKSGLPNDRFSAERPEGSISTLTIQRTEQRDSAMYRCASSLDSWGATDTQYFGPGTRLTVL.

This clonotype was picked up many times. This chain links TRBV4-1 with TRBJ2-3; D call uncertain. This CDR3 comprises 15 residues. V was cut by 0 bases and J by 4 bases, with 11 bases left in between. The germline V gene encodes CDR1 MGHRA and CDR2 YSYEKL. The chain's CDR3 is CASSQDSPRSDTQYF. As DNA, the CDR3 is TGCGCCAGCAGCCAAGATTCCCCTAGATCAGATACGCAGTATTTT.

In this sample, this clonotype turned up many times. The chain is built from TRBV6-5 and TRBJ1-1; D is ambiguous. The V gene lost 0 bases and the J gene lost 8 bases, with 16 bases spanning the gap. Germline CDR1 is MNHEY and CDR2 is SVGAGI. The CDR3 is made up of 15 amino acids. DNA of the CDR3: TGTGCCAGCAGTTACTCGGATCCAGGTTTCGCCGAAGCTTTCTTT. It codes for CASSYSDPGFAEAFF.

The V and J genes are TRBV3-1 and TRBJ1-6; D is perhaps TRBD1 (5 bases). The germline V and J ends were trimmed by 6 bases and 9 bases, with 9 bases remaining between them. This CDR3 has 12 residues. Looked up from germline, CDR1 is LGHDT and CDR2 is YNNKEL (reference sequence). CDR3 in amino acids: CASSWGRSPLHF. In nucleotides, the CDR3 is TGTGCCAGCAGTTGGGGACGTTCACCCCTCCACTTT.

At least ten counts were recorded for this clonotype. This chain uses TRBV6-5 with TRBJ2-3; possibly TRBD1 or TRBD2 for D (5 bases each). The CDR3 length is 15 residues. Trimming shortened V by 3 bases and J by 0 bases, and 10 bases separated the two germline ends. Germline V gives CDR1 MNHEY, CDR2 SVGAGI. CDR3 sequence (DNA): TGTGCCAGCAGTTATACCTGGGACAGCACAGATACGCAGTATTTT. This translates into CASSYTWDSTDTQYF.

The chain employs TRBV28 and TRBJ2-1; 13 bases are shared with TRBD2. Germline assignment: CDR1 MDHEN and CDR2 SYDVKM. The CDR3 loop spans 14 amino acids. V was clipped by 9 bases and J by 7 bases; unmatched bases: 6. The CDR3 protein is CASRTSGSANEQFF. The CDR3 DNA reads TGTGCCAGTAGGACTAGCGGGAGTGCGAATGAGCAGTTCTTC.

Comments on this clonotype: A clone one base away is much larger, so this may be a read error. The chain uses TRBV28 and TRBJ2-5; TRBD2 is a possible D gene (6 bases). The CDR3 has 14 amino acids. Germline CDR1 is MDHEN and CDR2 is SYDVKM. The CDR3 protein is CAISPAGRGETQYF. The CDR3 DNA follows: TGTGCCATCAGTCCCGCGGGAAGGGGAGAGACCCAGTACTTC.

The rearrangement joins TRBV6-2 or TRBV6-3 to TRBJ2-1; 8 nucleotides line up with TRBD1. With 0 bases clipped from V and 3 bases from J, the junction kept 4 bases outside the gene matches. CDR3 length equals 16 residues. CDR1 MNHEY and CDR2 SVGEGT come from the germline V gene. CDR3 region: CASSYSPGQGYNEQFF. Written as DNA, the CDR3 is TGTGCCAGCAGTTACTCTCCCGGACAGGGCTACAATGAGCAGTTCTTC.

This clonotype was seen only a few times. DNA for the CDR3: TGCGCCAGCAGCCAAGAAGACCGACCGACTAGCGGGGGTTCCTACGAGCAGTACTTC. Its translation: CASSQEDRPTSGGSYEQYF. The V call is TRBV4-3, the J call TRBJ2-7; 12 bases match TRBD2. Trimming cost V 0 bases and J 1 base; bases outside gene matches: 10. Germline assignment: CDR1 LGHNA and CDR2 YSLEER. The CDR3 length is 19 residues.

The chain couples TRBV20-1 to TRBJ2-7, with D uncertain. Germline V gene sequence: CDR1 DFQATT, CDR2 SNEGSKA (reference sequence). V lost 1 base to trimming and J lost 7 bases, with 11 bases between them. This CDR3 is 12 amino acids long. The CDR3 spells CSARGIDPEQYF. DNA for the CDR3: TGCAGTGCTAGAGGAATAGACCCAGAGCAGTACTTC.

The rearrangement uses TRBV14 and TRBJ2-1; unclear D gene. Trimming took 0 bases from V and 10 from J, leaving 7 bases between them. This CDR3 spans 12 amino acids. Germline-derived CDR1 and CDR2 are SGHDN and FVKESK. CDR3 region: CASSQDWTEQFF. CDR3 sequence (DNA): TGTGCCAGCAGCCAAGATTGGACGGAGCAGTTCTTC.